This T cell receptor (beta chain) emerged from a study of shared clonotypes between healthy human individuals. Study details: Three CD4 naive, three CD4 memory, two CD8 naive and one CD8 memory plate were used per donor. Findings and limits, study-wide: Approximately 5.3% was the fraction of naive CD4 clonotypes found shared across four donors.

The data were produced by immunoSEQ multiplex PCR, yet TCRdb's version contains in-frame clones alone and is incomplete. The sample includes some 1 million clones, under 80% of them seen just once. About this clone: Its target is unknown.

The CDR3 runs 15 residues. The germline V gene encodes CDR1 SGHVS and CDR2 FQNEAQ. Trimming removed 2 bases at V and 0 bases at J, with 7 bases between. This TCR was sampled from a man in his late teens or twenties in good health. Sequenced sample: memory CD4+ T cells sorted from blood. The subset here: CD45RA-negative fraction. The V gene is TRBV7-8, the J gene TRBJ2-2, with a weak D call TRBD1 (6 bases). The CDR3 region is CASSLRTANTGELFF. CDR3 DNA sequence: TGTGCCAGCAGCTTAAGGACAGCGAACACCGGGGAGCTGTTTTTT.